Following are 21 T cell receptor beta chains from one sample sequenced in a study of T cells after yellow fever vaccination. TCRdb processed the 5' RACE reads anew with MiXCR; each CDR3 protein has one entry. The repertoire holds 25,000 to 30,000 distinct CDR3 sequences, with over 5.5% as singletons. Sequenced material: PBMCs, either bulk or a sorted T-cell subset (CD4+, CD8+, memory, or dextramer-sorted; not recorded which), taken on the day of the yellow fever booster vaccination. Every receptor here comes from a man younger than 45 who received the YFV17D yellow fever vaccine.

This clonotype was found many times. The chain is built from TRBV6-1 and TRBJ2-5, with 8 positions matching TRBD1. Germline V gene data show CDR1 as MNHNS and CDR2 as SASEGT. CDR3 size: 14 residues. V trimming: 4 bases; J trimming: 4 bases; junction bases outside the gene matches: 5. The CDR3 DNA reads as TGTGCCAGCAGTGCAGGGGGCGCGGTAGAGACCCAGTACTTC. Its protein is CASSAGGAVETQYF.

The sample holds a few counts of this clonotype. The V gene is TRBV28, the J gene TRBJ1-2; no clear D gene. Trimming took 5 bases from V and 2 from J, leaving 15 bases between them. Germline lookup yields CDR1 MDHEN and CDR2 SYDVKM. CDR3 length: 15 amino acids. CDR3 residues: CASSTLGALNYGYTF. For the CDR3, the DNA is TGTGCCAGCAGTACCTTAGGAGCCTTGAACTATGGCTACACCTTC.

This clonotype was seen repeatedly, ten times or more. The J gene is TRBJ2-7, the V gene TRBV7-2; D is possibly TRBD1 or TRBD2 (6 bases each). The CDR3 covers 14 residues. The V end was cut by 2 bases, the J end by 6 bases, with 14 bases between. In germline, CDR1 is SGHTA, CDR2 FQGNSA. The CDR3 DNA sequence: TGTGCCAGCAGCTTAACGGGGGCAGATTCCGAGCAGTACTTC. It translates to CASSLTGADSEQYF.

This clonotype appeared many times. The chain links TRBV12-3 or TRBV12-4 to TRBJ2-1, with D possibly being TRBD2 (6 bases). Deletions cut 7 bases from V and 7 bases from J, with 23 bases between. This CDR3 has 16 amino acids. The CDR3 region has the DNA TGTGCCAGCAATCCTCCTGGAGGGCCTCTTTTAAATGAGCAGTTCTTC. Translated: CASNPPGGPLLNEQFF.

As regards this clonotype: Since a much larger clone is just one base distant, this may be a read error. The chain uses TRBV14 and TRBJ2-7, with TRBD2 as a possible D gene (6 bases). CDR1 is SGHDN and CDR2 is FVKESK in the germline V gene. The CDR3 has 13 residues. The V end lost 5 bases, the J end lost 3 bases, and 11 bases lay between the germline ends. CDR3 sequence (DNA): TGTGCCAGCAGCAGCCAGACTAGCTACGAGCAGTACTTC. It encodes CASSSQTSYEQYF.

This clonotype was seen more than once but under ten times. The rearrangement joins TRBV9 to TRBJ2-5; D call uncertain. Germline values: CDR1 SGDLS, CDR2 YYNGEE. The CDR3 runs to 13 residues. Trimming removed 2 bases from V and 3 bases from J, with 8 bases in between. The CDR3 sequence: CASSVSPEETQYF. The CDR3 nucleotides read TGTGCCAGCAGCGTGAGCCCCGAAGAGACCCAGTACTTC.

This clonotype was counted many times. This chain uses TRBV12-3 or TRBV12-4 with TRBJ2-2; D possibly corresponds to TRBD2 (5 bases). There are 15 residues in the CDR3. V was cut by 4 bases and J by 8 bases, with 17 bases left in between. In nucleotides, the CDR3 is TGTGCCAGCAGTTCCCAAGCGCTAGCATCTGGGGAGCTGTTTTTT. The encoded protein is CASSSQALASGELFF.

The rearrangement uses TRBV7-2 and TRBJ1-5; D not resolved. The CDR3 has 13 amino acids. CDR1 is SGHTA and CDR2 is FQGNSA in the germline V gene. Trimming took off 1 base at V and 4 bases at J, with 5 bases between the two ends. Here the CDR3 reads CASSLGLNQPQHF. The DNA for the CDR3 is TGTGCCAGCAGCTTAGGTCTGAATCAGCCCCAGCATTTT.

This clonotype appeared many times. CDR3 DNA sequence: TGTGCCAGCAGCCGACTTGCCACCGGGGAGCTGTTTTTT. It is translated as CASSRLATGELFF. The chain uses TRBV7-2 and TRBJ2-2, with no clear D. Germline V gene lookup returns CDR1 SGHTA and CDR2 FQGNSA. Trimming took off 5 bases at V and 4 bases at J, with 8 bases between the two ends. This CDR3 contains 13 residues.

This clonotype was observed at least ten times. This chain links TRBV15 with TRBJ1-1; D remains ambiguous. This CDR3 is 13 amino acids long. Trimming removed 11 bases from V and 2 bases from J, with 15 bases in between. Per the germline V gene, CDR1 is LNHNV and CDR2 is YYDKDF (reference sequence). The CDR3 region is CALSDGLNTEAFF. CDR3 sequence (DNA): TGTGCCCTATCCGACGGGTTAAACACTGAAGCTTTCTTT.

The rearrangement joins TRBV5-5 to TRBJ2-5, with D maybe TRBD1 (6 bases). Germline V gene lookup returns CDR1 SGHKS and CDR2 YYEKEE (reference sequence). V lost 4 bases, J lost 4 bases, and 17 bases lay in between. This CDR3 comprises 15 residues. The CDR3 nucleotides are TGTGCCAGCAGCCTACAGGGAATTCCCAGAGAGACCCAGTACTTC. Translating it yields CASSLQGIPRETQYF.

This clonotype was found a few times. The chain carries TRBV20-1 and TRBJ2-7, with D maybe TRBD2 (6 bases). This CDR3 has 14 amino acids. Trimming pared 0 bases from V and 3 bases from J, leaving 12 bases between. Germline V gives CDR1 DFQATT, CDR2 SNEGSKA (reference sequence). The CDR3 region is CSAREGPRDYEQYF. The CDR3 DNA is TGCAGTGCTAGAGAGGGTCCGCGGGACTACGAGCAGTACTTC.

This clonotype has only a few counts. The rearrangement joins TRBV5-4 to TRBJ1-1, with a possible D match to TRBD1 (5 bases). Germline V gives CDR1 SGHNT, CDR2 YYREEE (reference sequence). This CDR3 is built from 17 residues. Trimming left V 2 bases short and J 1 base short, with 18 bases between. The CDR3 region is CASSFPPGRRENTEAFF. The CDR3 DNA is TGTGCCAGCAGCTTCCCCCCGGGGCGAAGGGAGAACACTGAAGCTTTCTTT. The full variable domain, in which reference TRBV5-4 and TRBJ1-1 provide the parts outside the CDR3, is ETGVTQSPTHLIKTRGQQVTLRCSSQSGHNTVSWYQQALGQGPQFIFQYYREEENGRGNFPPRFSGLQFPNYSSELNVNALELDDSALYLCASSFPPGRRENTEAFFGQGTRLTVV.

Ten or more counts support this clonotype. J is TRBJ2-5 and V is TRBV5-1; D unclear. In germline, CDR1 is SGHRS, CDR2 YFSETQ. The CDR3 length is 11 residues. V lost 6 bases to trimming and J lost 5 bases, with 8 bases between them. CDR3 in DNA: TGCGCCAGCATCGTGGGGGAGACCCAGTACTTC. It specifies CASIVGETQYF.

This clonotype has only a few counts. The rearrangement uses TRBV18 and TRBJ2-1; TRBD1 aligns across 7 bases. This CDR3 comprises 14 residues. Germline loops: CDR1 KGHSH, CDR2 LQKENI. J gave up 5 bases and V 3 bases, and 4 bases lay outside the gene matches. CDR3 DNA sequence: TGTGCCAGCTCACCGGACAGGACAAACAATGAGCAGTTCTTC. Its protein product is CASSPDRTNNEQFF.

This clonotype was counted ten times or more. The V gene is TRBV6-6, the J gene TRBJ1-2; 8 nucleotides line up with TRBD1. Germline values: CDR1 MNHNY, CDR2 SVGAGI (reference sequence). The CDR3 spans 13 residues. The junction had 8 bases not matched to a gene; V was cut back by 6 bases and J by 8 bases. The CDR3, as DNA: TGTGCCAGCAGGGGAGGACAGGGTCGAGGCTACACCTTC. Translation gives CASRGGQGRGYTF.

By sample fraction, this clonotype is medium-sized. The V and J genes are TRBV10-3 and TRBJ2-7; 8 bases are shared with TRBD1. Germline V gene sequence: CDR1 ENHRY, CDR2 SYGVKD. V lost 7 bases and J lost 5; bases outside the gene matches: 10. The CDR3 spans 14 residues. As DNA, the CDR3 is TGTGCCATCAAATCTAGCGACAGGGGCCACGAGCAGTACTTC. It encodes CAIKSSDRGHEQYF.

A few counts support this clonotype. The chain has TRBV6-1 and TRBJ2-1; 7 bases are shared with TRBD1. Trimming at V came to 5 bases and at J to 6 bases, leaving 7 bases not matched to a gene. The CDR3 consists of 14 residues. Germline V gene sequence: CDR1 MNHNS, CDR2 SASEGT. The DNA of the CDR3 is TGTGCCAGCAGTCAACGACAGGGAGCCAATGAGCAGTTCTTC. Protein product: CASSQRQGANEQFF.

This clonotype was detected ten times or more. The CDR3 here is CASNNGQNSYEQYF. CDR3 nucleotide sequence: TGTGCCAGTAACAACGGACAGAACTCCTACGAGCAGTACTTC. This sequence joins TRBV19 and TRBJ2-7; D perhaps matches TRBD1 (6 bases). Germline-derived CDR1 and CDR2 are LNHDA and SQIVND (reference sequence). The CDR3 loop spans 14 amino acids. Trimming took 7 bases from V and 0 from J, leaving 13 bases between them.

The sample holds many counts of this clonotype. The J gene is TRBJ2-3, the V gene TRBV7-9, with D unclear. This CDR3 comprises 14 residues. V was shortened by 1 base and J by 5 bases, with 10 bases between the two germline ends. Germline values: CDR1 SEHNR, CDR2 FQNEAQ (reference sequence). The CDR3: CASSLGSAGDTQYF. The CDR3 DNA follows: TGTGCCAGCAGCTTAGGTTCGGCTGGAGATACGCAGTATTTT.

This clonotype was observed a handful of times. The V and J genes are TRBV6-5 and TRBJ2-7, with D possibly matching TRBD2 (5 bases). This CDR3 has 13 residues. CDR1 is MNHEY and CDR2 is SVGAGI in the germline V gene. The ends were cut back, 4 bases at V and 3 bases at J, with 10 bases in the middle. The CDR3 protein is CASSWAGYYEQYF. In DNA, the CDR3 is TGTGCCAGCAGTTGGGCGGGTTACTACGAGCAGTACTTC.